This T cell receptor (beta chain) was observed in a study of OX40 agonist ivuxolimab in advanced cancers. With regard to the full study: Ivuxolimab, which targeted the costimulatory receptor OX40 (CD134), was an agonistic, fully human IgG2 monoclonal antibody. Intravenous ivuxolimab was administered to patients every 2 weeks at six dose levels: 0.01, 0.1, 0.3, 1.5, 3 and 10 mg/kg. Of the approximately 54 dose-escalation patients, hepatocellular carcinoma was present in approximately 20, melanoma in approximately 15, renal cell carcinoma in 9 and head and neck cancer in 9. In the dose-escalation cohort, roughly 82% of patients were male, and the mean age was 60 years with a range of about 20 to 80. Prior anti-PD-1, anti-PD-L1 or anti-CTLA-4 therapy was permitted, and 30% to 45% of dose-escalation patients had received checkpoint inhibitors. Partial responses occurred in three dose-escalation patients: two with cutaneous melanoma and one with hepatocellular carcinoma. The point of sequencing TCRbeta in the periphery was to test whether ivuxolimab changed TCR sequence diversity and drove clonal T-cell expansion. The paper covers the monotherapy dose-escalation part of the phase I ivuxolimab trial, which included N of about 50 patients.

Patients with autoimmune disease history or receiving systemic immunosuppression were excluded from the trial. Peripheral blood for TCR sequencing was drawn from every dose cohort at baseline, at cycle 4 day 1 and at cycle 7 day 1. Samples were obtained from an open-label, multicenter, first-in-human phase I dose-escalation trial of ivuxolimab. Adults with locally advanced or metastatic melanoma, renal cell carcinoma, hepatocellular carcinoma or head and neck squamous cell carcinoma were enrolled in the trial. CD4+ and CD8+ T cells were sorted separately from peripheral blood before TCR sequencing. V sheds 5 bases and J sheds 5 bases, leaving 12 bases between their ends. CDR1 and CDR2 are read off the germline V gene (reference sequence) as SEHNR and FQNEAQ. From the cysteine through the phenylalanine, the CDR3 covers 14 amino acids. Only the CDR3 DNA stays, 42 bases, in frame from base 1. Broader findings and caveats from the paper: Clonal expansion of both CD4+ and CD8+ blood T cells was observed from baseline to week 6 at doses 0.1 to 3.0 mg/kg. Low levels of normalized T-cell clonal expansion were also shown by some nonresponding patients. In the 0.1-3.0 mg/kg groups, partial responders were among the patients with the lowest normalized peripheral clonal expansion, particularly in CD8+ T cells. The antigen specificity of the clonally expanded peripheral T cells was not determined. After ivuxolimab, CD8+ T cells had more expanded clones than CD4+ T cells on average.

This clone has only one observation. Its target antigen remains unknown. No much larger clone exists at a distance of one base, and base qualities are not known. For sequencing of the TCRbeta CDR3 region, genomic DNA was extracted from the sorted cells. The immunoSEQ Assay was used for sequencing of TCRbeta CDR3 regions. Not all clones reach the TCRdb copy of this immuneACCESS table, which keeps in-frame sequences only. Checked studies attribute under half of the gap to unresolved V genes and leave the rest unexplained. The sample table shows fewer than 35,000 clones, and about 90% are seen once. The biggest ten clones account for about 4.3% of the sample.

This sample comprised CD4+ or CD8+ T cells sorted from blood, obtained in a trial of the OX40 agonist ivuxolimab. The sequence is built from TRBV7-9 and TRBJ2-2; the D gene identity is not certain. This receptor was taken from an adult with an advanced solid tumor such as melanoma, head and neck, liver or kidney cancer. The CDR3: CASSPHLGTGELFF. The nucleotide sequence is given as TGTGCCAGCAGCCCCCATTTGGGAACCGGGGAGCTGTTTTTT.